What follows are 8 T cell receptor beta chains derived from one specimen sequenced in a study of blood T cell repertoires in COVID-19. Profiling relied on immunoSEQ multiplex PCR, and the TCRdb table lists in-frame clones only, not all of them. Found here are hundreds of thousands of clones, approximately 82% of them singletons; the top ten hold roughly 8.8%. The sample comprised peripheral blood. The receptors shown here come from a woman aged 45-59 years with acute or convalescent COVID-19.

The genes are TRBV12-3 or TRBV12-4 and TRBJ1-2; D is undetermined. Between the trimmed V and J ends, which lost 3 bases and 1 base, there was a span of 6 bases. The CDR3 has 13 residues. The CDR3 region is CASSFLSNYGYTF. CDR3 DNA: TGTGCCAGCAGTTTCCTCAGTAACTATGGCTACACCTTC.

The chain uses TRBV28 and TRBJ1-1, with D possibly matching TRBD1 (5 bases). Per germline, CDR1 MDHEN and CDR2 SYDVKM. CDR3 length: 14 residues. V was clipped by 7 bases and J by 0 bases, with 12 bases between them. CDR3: CASTWGTVNTEAFF. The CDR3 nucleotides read TGTGCCAGCACCTGGGGGACTGTGAACACTGAAGCTTTCTTT.

The DNA of the CDR3 is TGTGCCAGCAGCTTAATGTCCGGGGGGGCTAGCGAAAGGAATGAGCAGTTCTTC. Translating gives CASSLMSGGASERNEQFF. This sequence joins TRBV7-6 and TRBJ2-1, with 8 positions matching TRBD2. CDR1 is SGHVS, CDR2 FNYEAQ, per germline. V lost 2 bases and J lost 7; bases outside the gene matches: 16. This CDR3 spans 18 amino acids.

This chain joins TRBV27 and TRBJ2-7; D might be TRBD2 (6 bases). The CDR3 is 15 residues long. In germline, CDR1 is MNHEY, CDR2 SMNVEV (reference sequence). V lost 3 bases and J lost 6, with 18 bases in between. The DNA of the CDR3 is TGTGCCAGCAGTTTCCTAACGGGAGAAGGGGTCGAGCAGTACTTC. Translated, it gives CASSFLTGEGVEQYF.

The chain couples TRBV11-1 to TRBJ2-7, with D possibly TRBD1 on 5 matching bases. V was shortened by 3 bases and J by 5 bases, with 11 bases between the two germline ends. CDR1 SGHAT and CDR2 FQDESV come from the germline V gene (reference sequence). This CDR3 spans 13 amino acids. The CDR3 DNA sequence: TGTGCCAGCAGCTTTGGCAGGGCCGACGAGCAGTACTTC. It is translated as CASSFGRADEQYF.

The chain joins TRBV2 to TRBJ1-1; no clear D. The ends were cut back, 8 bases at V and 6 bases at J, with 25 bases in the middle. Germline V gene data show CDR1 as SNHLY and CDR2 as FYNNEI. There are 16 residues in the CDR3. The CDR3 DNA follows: TGTGCCAGCGTGGAGGAGGTTAGTCGGGGTCCTGCTGAAGCTTTCTTT. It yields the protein CASVEEVSRGPAEAFF. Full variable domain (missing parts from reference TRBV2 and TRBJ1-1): EPEVTQTPSHQVTQMGQEVILRCVPISNHLYFYWYRQILGQKVEFLVSFYNNEISEKSEIFDDQFSVERPDGSNFTLKIRSTKLEDSAMYFCASVEEVSRGPAEAFFGQGTRLTVV.

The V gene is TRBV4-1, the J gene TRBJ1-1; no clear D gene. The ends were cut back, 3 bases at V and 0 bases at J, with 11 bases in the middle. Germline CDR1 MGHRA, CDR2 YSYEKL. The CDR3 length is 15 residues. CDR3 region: CASSQGAQMNTEAFF. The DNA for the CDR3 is TGCGCCAGCAGCCAGGGCGCCCAAATGAACACTGAAGCTTTCTTT.

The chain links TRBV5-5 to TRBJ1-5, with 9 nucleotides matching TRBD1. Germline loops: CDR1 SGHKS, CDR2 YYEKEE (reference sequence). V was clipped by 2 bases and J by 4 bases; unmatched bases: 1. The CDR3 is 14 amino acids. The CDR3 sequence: CASSFDRGNQPQHF. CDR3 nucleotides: TGTGCCAGCAGCTTTGACAGGGGGAATCAGCCCCAGCATTTT.